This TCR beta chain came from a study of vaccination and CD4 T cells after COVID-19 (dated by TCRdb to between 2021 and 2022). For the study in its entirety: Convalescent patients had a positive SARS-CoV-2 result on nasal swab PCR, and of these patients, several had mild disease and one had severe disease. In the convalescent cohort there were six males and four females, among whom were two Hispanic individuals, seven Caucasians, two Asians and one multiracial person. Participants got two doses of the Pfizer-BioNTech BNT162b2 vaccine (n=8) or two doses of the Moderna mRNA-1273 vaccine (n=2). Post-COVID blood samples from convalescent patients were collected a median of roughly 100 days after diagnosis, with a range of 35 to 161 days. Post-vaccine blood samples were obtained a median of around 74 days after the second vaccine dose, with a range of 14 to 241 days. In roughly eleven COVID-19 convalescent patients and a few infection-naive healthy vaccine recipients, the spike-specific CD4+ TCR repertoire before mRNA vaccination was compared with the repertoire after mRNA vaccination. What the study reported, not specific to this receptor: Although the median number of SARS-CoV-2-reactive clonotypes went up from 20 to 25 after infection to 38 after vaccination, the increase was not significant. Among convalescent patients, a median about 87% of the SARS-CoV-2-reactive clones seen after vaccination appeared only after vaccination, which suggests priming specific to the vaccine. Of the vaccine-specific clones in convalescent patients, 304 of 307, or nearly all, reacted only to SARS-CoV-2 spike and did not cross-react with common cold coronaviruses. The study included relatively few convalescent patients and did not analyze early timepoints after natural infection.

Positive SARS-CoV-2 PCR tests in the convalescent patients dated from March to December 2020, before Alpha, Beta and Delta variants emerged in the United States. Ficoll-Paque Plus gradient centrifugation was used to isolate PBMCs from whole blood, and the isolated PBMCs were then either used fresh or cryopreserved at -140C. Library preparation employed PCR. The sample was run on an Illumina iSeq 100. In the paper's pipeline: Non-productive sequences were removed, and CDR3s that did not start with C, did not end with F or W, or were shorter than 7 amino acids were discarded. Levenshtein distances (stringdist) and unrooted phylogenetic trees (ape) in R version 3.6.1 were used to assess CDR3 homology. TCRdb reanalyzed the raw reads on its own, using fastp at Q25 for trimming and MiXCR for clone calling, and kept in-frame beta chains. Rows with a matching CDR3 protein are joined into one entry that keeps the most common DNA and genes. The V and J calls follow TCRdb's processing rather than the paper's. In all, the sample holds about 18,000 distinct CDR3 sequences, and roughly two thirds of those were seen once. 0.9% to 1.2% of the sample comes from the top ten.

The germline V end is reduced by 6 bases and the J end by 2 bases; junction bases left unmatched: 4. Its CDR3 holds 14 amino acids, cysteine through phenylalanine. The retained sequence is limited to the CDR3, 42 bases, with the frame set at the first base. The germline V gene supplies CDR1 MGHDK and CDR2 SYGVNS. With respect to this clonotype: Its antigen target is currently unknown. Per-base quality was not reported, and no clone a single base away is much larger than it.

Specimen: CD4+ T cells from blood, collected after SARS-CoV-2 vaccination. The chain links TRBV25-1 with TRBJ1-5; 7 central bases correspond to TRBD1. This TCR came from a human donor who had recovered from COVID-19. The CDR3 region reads CASRGTGGNQPQHF. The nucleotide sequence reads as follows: TGTGCCAGCAGAGGAACAGGGGGCAATCAGCCCCAGCATTTT. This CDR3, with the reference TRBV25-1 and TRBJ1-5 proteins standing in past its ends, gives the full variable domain EADIYQTPRYLVIGTGKKITLECSQTMGHDKMYWYQQDPGMELHLIHYSYGVNSTEKGDLSSESTVSRIRTEHFPLTLESARPSHTSQYLCASRGTGGNQPQHFGDGTRLSIL.